Shown below are 27 T cell receptor beta chains from a single sample sequenced in a study of Ad26.COV2.S vaccination and SARS-CoV-2 variants. Measured with immunoSEQ multiplex PCR; TCRdb has only the in-frame clones, and not every one. This repertoire shows 300,000 to 400,000 clones, about 88% found once; its top ten account for approximately 12%. The treatment here: about 20 received Ad26.COV2.S at low or high dose, single or two shots; roughly five received placebo; per-sample allocation not given. It was on day 63 after the first vaccine or placebo injection that samples were taken. The source material was peripheral blood, sampled in a trial of Ad26.COV2.S vaccine versus placebo. The receptors were sampled from a person between 18 and 65 years old who received the Ad26.COV2.S COVID-19 vaccine or a placebo.

J is TRBJ1-3 and V is TRBV9; D remains ambiguous. Germline CDR1 reads SGDLS; CDR2 reads YYNGEE. CDR3 size: 15 residues. V was pared by 0 bases and J by 0 bases, with 7 bases between. The CDR3, as DNA: TGTGCCAGCAGCGTAGATAGTAGCTCTGGAAACACCATATATTTT. This encodes CASSVDSSSGNTIYF. Full variable domain (outside the CDR3, taken from reference TRBV9 and TRBJ1-3): DSGVTQTPKHLITATGQRVTLRCSPRSGDLSVYWYQQSLDQGLQFLIQYYNGEERAKGNILERFSAQQFPDLHSELNLSSLELGDSALYFCASSVDSSSGNTIYFGEGSWLTVV.

This clone was observed a few times. V gene TRBV19 combines with J gene TRBJ1-5; 7 bases align to TRBD1. This CDR3 region has 17 residues. The germline V gene encodes CDR1 LNHDA and CDR2 SQIVND (reference sequence). The V gene end was trimmed by 5 bases and the J gene end by 0 bases; junction bases not matched to a gene: 10. The CDR3 reads CASSSSSGGDSNQPQHF. The CDR3 bases are TGTGCCAGTAGTTCTAGCTCAGGGGGAGATAGCAATCAGCCCCAGCATTTT.

The chain links TRBV10-3 to TRBJ2-1, with D perhaps matching TRBD2 (5 bases). The CDR3 loop spans 14 amino acids. V dropped 4 bases and J dropped 0 bases, with 7 bases sitting between them. Germline V gives CDR1 ENHRY, CDR2 SYGVKD. CDR3 DNA: TGTGCCATCAGTGTGGGGAGCTCCTACAATGAGCAGTTCTTC. This gives the protein CAISVGSSYNEQFF.

This clone has just a few counts. V is TRBV5-1 and J is TRBJ2-3, with 7 bases that match TRBD2. The CDR3 covers 14 residues. The trim removed 6 bases at V and 3 bases at J, leaving 7 bases unmatched. The germline gives CDR1 SGHRS, CDR2 YFSETQ. CDR3 in DNA: TGCGCCAGCACTGCGGGGGAGGGTACAGATACGCAGTATTTT. This gives the protein CASTAGEGTDTQYF.

The chain has TRBV19 and TRBJ1-1; D is ambiguous. Germline V CDR1 and CDR2: LNHDA, SQIVND (reference sequence). There are 14 residues in the CDR3. Trimming shortened V by 0 bases and J by 1 base, and 6 bases separated the two germline ends. The CDR3 nucleotides read TGTGCCAGTAGTATAGATTGGGGGAACACTGAAGCTTTCTTT. Protein product: CASSIDWGNTEAFF.

The CDR3 here is CASSVTGGVRNTEAFF. CDR3 DNA: TGTGCCAGCAGTGTGACAGGGGGCGTTAGAAACACTGAAGCTTTCTTT. The V call is TRBV2, the J call TRBJ1-1; TRBD1 matches at 10 bases. CDR3 length: 16 amino acids. The germline CDR1 and CDR2 sequences are SNHLY and FYNNEI. The V segment lost 4 bases and the J segment 2 bases; nucleotides outside the gene matches: 7. Together with reference TRBV2 and TRBJ1-1, the CDR3 gives the full variable domain: EPEVTQTPSHQVTQMGQEVILRCVPISNHLYFYWYRQILGQKVEFLVSFYNNEISEKSEIFDDQFSVERPDGSNFTLKIRSTKLEDSAMYFCASSVTGGVRNTEAFFGQGTRLTVV.

The V gene is TRBV19, the J gene TRBJ2-4, with D perhaps matching TRBD1 (5 bases). This CDR3 has 13 amino acids. The V gene's germline CDR1 is LNHDA and CDR2 SQIVND (reference sequence). V shed 1 base and J shed 7 bases, with 8 bases lying between them. The CDR3 sequence: CASSIAQANIQYF. CDR3 coding DNA: TGTGCCAGTAGTATAGCACAGGCCAACATTCAGTACTTC.

The chain joins TRBV4-3 to TRBJ2-4, with a tentative D call TRBD1 (6 bases). Germline values: CDR1 LGHNA, CDR2 YSLEER. The V and J ends lost 0 bases and 3 bases respectively, with 15 bases between them. The CDR3 sequence is 17 residues long. The CDR3: CASSQDLGQYGKNIQYF. The CDR3, as DNA: TGCGCCAGCAGCCAAGATCTAGGACAGTACGGCAAAAACATTCAGTACTTC.

The chain joins TRBV3-1 (or the pseudogene TRBV3-2) to TRBJ2-7, with D possibly matching TRBD2 (6 bases). The CDR3 consists of 11 residues. V lost 10 bases to trimming and J lost 2 bases, with 9 bases between them. The germline V gene has CDR1 LGHDT and CDR2 YNNKEL (reference sequence). The CDR3 is CANGGPYEQYF. The CDR3 DNA follows: TGTGCCAACGGGGGTCCCTACGAGCAGTACTTC.

The chain recombines TRBV19 with TRBJ1-2, with TRBD1 matching over 9 bases. The CDR3 has 14 residues. The germline V gene has CDR1 LNHDA and CDR2 SQIVND (reference sequence). The V gene end was trimmed by 5 bases and the J gene end by 8 bases; junction bases not matched to a gene: 9. As DNA, the CDR3 is TGTGCCAGTAGTCCCCGGGACAGGGTTATGGGCTACACCTTC. This encodes CASSPRDRVMGYTF.

The rearrangement links TRBV28 to TRBJ2-7; D unclear. Germline V gives CDR1 MDHEN, CDR2 SYDVKM. V dropped 5 bases and J dropped 0 bases, with 11 bases sitting between them. The CDR3 runs 14 residues. The chain's CDR3 is CASSQSPSSYEQYF. Here the CDR3 DNA reads TGTGCCAGCAGTCAGTCCCCGAGCTCCTACGAGCAGTACTTC.

This sequence joins TRBV28 and TRBJ2-1, with 8 bases fitting TRBD2. Germline V gene data show CDR1 as MDHEN and CDR2 as SYDVKM. The V segment lost 5 bases and the J segment 4 bases; nucleotides outside the gene matches: 22. The CDR3 covers 20 residues. The CDR3 region has the DNA TGTGCCAGCAGTCGATGGTTGACAGGAGTAGCGGGATTCGATTACAATGAGCAGTTCTTC. Its protein is CASSRWLTGVAGFDYNEQFF.

The chain has TRBV7-9 and TRBJ2-5, with D possibly called TRBD1 or TRBD2 (5 bases each). The V gene's germline CDR1 is SEHNR and CDR2 FQNEAQ (reference sequence). There are 16 residues in the CDR3. Trimming cost V 4 bases and J 5 bases, with 20 bases left between them. The CDR3 is CASSYMGPEDLETQYF. The CDR3 DNA reads as TGTGCCAGCAGCTACATGGGACCGGAGGACCTTGAGACCCAGTACTTC.

The chain links TRBV11-1 to TRBJ1-4; 7 bases are shared with TRBD1. This CDR3 spans 14 amino acids. With 5 bases clipped from V and 4 bases from J, the junction kept 4 bases outside the gene matches. In germline, CDR1 is SGHAT, CDR2 FQDESV (reference sequence). The DNA for the CDR3 is TGTGCCAGCAGCCTGACAGGGAATAATGAAAAACTGTTTTTT. The encoded protein is CASSLTGNNEKLFF.

V and J are TRBV6-2 or TRBV6-3 and TRBJ1-5; the match to TRBD1 covers 7 bases. V lost 5 bases to trimming and J lost 1 base; unmatched junction nucleotides: 2. The length of the CDR3 is 14 residues. In germline, CDR1 is MNHEY, CDR2 SVGEGT. The CDR3 protein is CASSDRESNQPQHF. In DNA, the CDR3 is TGTGCCAGCAGTGACAGGGAAAGCAATCAGCCCCAGCATTTT.

This clone showed up just a few times. The chain uses TRBV19 and TRBJ1-1, with D possibly being TRBD1 (5 bases). V was cut by 7 bases and J by 0 bases, with 15 bases left in between. The CDR3 covers 15 residues. Germline CDR1 reads LNHDA; CDR2 reads SQIVND (reference sequence). CDR3 sequence (DNA): TGTGCCAGTAAGGGGACGCGAGGGGTGAACACTGAAGCTTTCTTT. Its translation: CASKGTRGVNTEAFF.

This clone was picked up a small number of times. The chain combines TRBV6-2 or TRBV6-3 with TRBJ2-1, with a possible D match to TRBD2 (6 bases). V lost 2 bases and J 6 bases, leaving 11 bases between the germline ends. This CDR3 contains 14 residues. Germline V gives CDR1 MNHEY, CDR2 SVGEGT. CDR3 nucleotide sequence: TGTGCCAGCAGTTACAAAGCGGGTGGCAATGAGCAGTTCTTC. This codes for CASSYKAGGNEQFF.

The chain couples TRBV7-2 to TRBJ2-7; no clear D gene. Germline V gene lookup returns CDR1 SGHTA and CDR2 FQGNSA. The V end was cut by 0 bases, the J end by 2 bases, with 5 bases between. The CDR3 runs 13 residues. The CDR3 region is CASSLATPYEQYF. The CDR3 DNA follows: TGTGCCAGCAGCTTAGCGACCCCCTACGAGCAGTACTTC.

A single count supports this clone. V and J are TRBV28 and TRBJ1-2; D is unresolved. Per the germline V gene, CDR1 is MDHEN and CDR2 is SYDVKM. The V end lost 8 bases, the J end lost 6 bases, and 16 bases lay between the germline ends. The CDR3 extends over 13 amino acids. This CDR3 reads CASEGKPWDGYTF. Here the CDR3 DNA reads TGTGCCAGCGAGGGAAAACCTTGGGATGGCTACACCTTC.

This chain connects TRBV19 to TRBJ1-5, with TRBD1 as a possible D gene (5 bases). The CDR3 has 13 amino acids. Between the trimmed V and J ends, which lost 3 bases and 6 bases, there was a span of 9 bases. Germline-derived CDR1 and CDR2 are LNHDA and SQIVND (reference sequence). The CDR3 nucleotides read TGTGCCAGTAGTATGGGGCCCCGTCAGCCCCAGCATTTT. Translation gives CASSMGPRQPQHF.

The chain carries TRBV5-1 and TRBJ1-1; D ambiguous. With 3 bases removed from V and 1 base from J, the gap between germline ends came to 10 bases. Germline assignment: CDR1 SGHRS and CDR2 YFSETQ. This CDR3 has 14 residues. CDR3 DNA: TGCGCCAGCAGCTCCTCGGGAGCGAACACTGAAGCTTTCTTT. Protein product: CASSSSGANTEAFF.

The V call is TRBV18, the J call TRBJ1-2; no clear D. The V end was cut by 3 bases, the J end by 4 bases, with 12 bases between. Germline CDR1 reads KGHSH; CDR2 reads LQKENI. The CDR3 spans 14 residues. The DNA of the CDR3 is TGTGCCAGCTCACCCGGAGACGGTTTCTATGGCTACACCTTC. This encodes CASSPGDGFYGYTF.

The chain has TRBV19 and TRBJ1-5; 7 bases are shared with TRBD1. This CDR3 contains 15 residues. Germline values: CDR1 LNHDA, CDR2 SQIVND (reference sequence). V lost 5 bases to trimming and J lost 0 bases; unmatched junction nucleotides: 4. The CDR3 reads CASSSGTASNQPQHF. The CDR3 nucleotides read TGTGCCAGTAGTTCAGGGACAGCTAGCAATCAGCCCCAGCATTTT.

This rearrangement joins TRBV5-1 to TRBJ2-2; 9 bases are a match to TRBD1. The CDR3 spans 14 residues. V dropped 1 base and J dropped 6; count of bases not matched to a gene: 1. Germline loops: CDR1 SGHRS, CDR2 YFSETQ. The CDR3: CASSLTGGAGELFF. CDR3 nucleotides: TGCGCCAGCAGCTTGACAGGGGGCGCCGGGGAGCTGTTTTTT.

The genes are TRBV7-9 and TRBJ1-4; possibly TRBD1 for D (5 bases). V was shortened by 5 bases and J by 7 bases, with 14 bases between the two germline ends. Germline CDR1 SEHNR, CDR2 FQNEAQ (reference sequence). There are 14 residues in the CDR3. CDR3 nucleotide sequence: TGTGCCAGCAGCCCTCGGGGGGTCGGTGAAAAACTGTTTTTT. Encoded protein: CASSPRGVGEKLFF.

The rearrangement links TRBV19 to TRBJ2-5, with D hard to call. V lost 3 bases to trimming and J lost 2 bases, with 16 bases between them. The V gene's germline CDR1 is LNHDA and CDR2 SQIVND (reference sequence). The CDR3 length is 16 residues. In DNA form, the CDR3 reads TGTGCCAGTAGTATTTCCCCAGGATCCACTCAAGAGACCCAGTACTTC. This gives the protein CASSISPGSTQETQYF. Supplemented by reference TRBV19 and TRBJ2-5, the full variable domain reads DGGITQSPKYLFRKEGQNVTLSCEQNLNHDAMYWYRQDPGQGLRLIYYSQIVNDFQKGDIAEGYSVSREKKESFPLTVTSAQKNPTAFYLCASSISPGSTQETQYFGPGTRLLVL.

This chain connects TRBV6-5 to TRBJ2-7; D is perhaps TRBD1 or TRBD2 (6 bases each). This CDR3 spans 13 amino acids. V was pared by 10 bases and J by 2 bases, with 15 bases between. CDR1 and CDR2 (germline): MNHEY, SVGAGI. The CDR3: CATPGAFTYEQYF. CDR3 DNA sequence: TGTGCCACCCCGGGGGCCTTTACCTACGAGCAGTACTTC.